This T cell receptor beta chain was captured by sequencing in a study of shared clonotypes between healthy human individuals. Trimming cost V 0 bases and J 13 bases; bases outside gene matches: 8. Per germline, CDR1 LNHNV and CDR2 YYDKDF (reference sequence). This CDR3 is built from 16 residues. Method: immunoSEQ multiplex PCR; TCRdb's copy keeps in-frame clones and lacks some. The sample has fewer than 1.8 million clones, around 98.5% seen once. Investigators divided CD4+ cells into CD45RA+ naive and CD45RA-negative memory subsets. Sequenced sample: naive CD4+ T cells sorted from blood. The subset was: CD45RA+ positively selected. The source is a young man in good health. V gene TRBV15 combines with J gene TRBJ2-1, with 14 bases lining up with TRBD2. The CDR3 coding sequence is TGTGCCACCAGCAGAGACCCCGGACTAGCGGGAGGTTTACAGTTCTTC. It yields the protein CATSRDPGLAGGLQFF.